This T cell receptor (beta chain) was sequenced in a study of T cell responses to AZD1222 COVID-19 vaccine. Assay: immunoSEQ multiplex PCR; the TCRdb copy retains only in-frame clones and omits some. The sample shows 110,000 to 150,000 clones, around 89% of them seen only once. Trimming took off 3 bases at V and 3 bases at J, with 6 bases between the two ends. This CDR3 contains 11 residues. The germline V gene has CDR1 DFQATT and CDR2 SNEGSKA (reference sequence). The chain links TRBV20-1 to TRBJ2-7; no firm D call. The starting material was peripheral blood, obtained on day 0 of AZD1222 vaccination. This sequence was found in an adult in good health. CDR3 nucleotides: TGCAGTGCTAGGTCGAACTACGAGCAGTACTTC. It yields the protein CSARSNYEQYF.